This is a list of T cell receptor beta chains from one sample in a study of blood T cell repertoires in COVID-19. The method was immunoSEQ multiplex PCR; TCRdb's version includes in-frame clones alone and lacks a portion of them. Counted here are 70,000 or so clones, roughly 70% occurring once; the ten biggest clones make up roughly 21%. The sequencing sample was made of peripheral blood. These receptors were obtained from a man between 65 and 85 years old with acute or convalescent COVID-19. Both conserved end residues are part of each CDR3. The order of the fields is J gene, V gene, CDR3 protein.

TRBJ2-4 | TRBV12-2 | CASRLETGGRAVTKNIQYF
TRBJ2-5 | TRBV21-1 | CASSKVAGPGGQETQYF
TRBJ2-4 | TRBV28 | CAITGGGEYIQYF
TRBJ1-5 | TRBV28 | CASSFGAMDFEPQHF
TRBJ1-2 | TRBV30 | CAWSLLPAEGQGVIAGYTF
TRBJ1-2 | TRBV2 | CASQFQGGVFGYTF
TRBJ1-3 | TRBV9 | CASSPSGPSGNTIYF
TRBJ2-7 | TRBV5-1 | CASSLDGRAMEQYF
TRBJ1-1 | TRBV19 | CASLRVGLNTEAFF
TRBJ2-2 | TRBV7-9 | CASSLEEVLTGELFF
TRBJ2-7 | TRBV19 | CASSIYPGTGYEQYF
TRBJ2-2 | TRBV5-1 | CASSGTTTNTGELFF
TRBJ2-7 | TRBV4-2 | CASSQTRDSLYEQYF
TRBJ1-1 | TRBV5-1 | CASSLVRGLGTEAFF
TRBJ2-5 | TRBV2 | CASRDGQHQETQYF
TRBJ1-5 | TRBV15 | CATSRDLGLNQPQHF
TRBJ2-7 | TRBV27 | CASSLVGTGVRYEQYF
TRBJ2-7 | TRBV12-3/TRBV12-4 | CASSSTYEQYF
TRBJ1-2 | TRBV7-3 | CASSLSKGNYGYTF
TRBJ1-6 | TRBV28 | CASSSRQGYNSPLHF
TRBJ1-6 | TRBV7-2 | CASSLRQDGSPLHF
TRBJ2-7 | TRBV7-6 | CASSRDSLGEQYF
TRBJ1-5 | TRBV10-3 | CAISEYGQSNDNQPQHF
TRBJ2-4 | TRBV18 | CASSPTTGTSGSGAKNIQYF
TRBJ2-1 | TRBV28 | CASRGGGGLFYNEQFF
TRBJ1-6 | TRBV28 | CASFGGQPNSPLHF
TRBJ2-7 | TRBV19 | CASSIVAGRYEQYF
TRBJ2-2 | TRBV15 | CATSRDKSAGGGELFF
TRBJ1-1 | TRBV3-1/TRBV3-2 | CASSLRTGKFTEAFF
TRBJ2-5 | TRBV7-2 | CASSFTSGRFQETQYF
TRBJ1-5 | TRBV10-2 | CASRDSHQPQHF
TRBJ2-7 | TRBV5-4 | CASSPGQRKTYEQYF
TRBJ2-7 | TRBV6-1 | CASSEAWASYGYF
TRBJ1-3 | TRBV11-2 | CASSAGTGAGNTIYF
TRBJ2-5 | TRBV28 | CASSLSLAGGVETQYF
TRBJ1-5 | TRBV19 | CASSTTAGGQHF
TRBJ2-7 | TRBV5-1 | CASSSGQPPYEQYF
TRBJ2-1 | TRBV10-3 | CAISTQLQGYNEQFF
TRBJ2-1 | TRBV3-1/TRBV3-2 | CASSGGWSYNEQFF
TRBJ1-2 | TRBV28 | CASSFPTGGSGYTF
TRBJ1-1 | TRBV21-1 | CASREPGKNTEAFF
TRBJ2-2 | TRBV11-1 | CASSTDRGNTGELFF
TRBJ2-3 | TRBV4-1 | CASSNRPEEDTQYF
TRBJ2-7 | TRBV18 | CASSPGLAGGGSYEQYF
TRBJ2-1 | TRBV15 | CATSLTENSGRSNEQFF
TRBJ2-3 | TRBV9 | CASSHWTSGRFSSTDTQYF
TRBJ1-3 | TRBV6-5 | CASSYVGGSGNTIYF
TRBJ2-6 | TRBV5-1 | CASAGDRGGSGANVLTF
TRBJ2-4 | TRBV7-9 | CASSPRTSGRALAKNIQYF
TRBJ2-1 | TRBV19 | CASSFSRNEQFF
TRBJ1-2 | TRBV19 | CASRQSQGWNYGYTF
TRBJ2-3 | TRBV9 | CASSAGGGPDTQYF
TRBJ1-6 | TRBV28 | CASSPPTGSSWSPLHF
TRBJ1-2 | TRBV20-1 | CSARLGGYTF
TRBJ2-2 | TRBV9 | CASSVEGGSLSTGELFF